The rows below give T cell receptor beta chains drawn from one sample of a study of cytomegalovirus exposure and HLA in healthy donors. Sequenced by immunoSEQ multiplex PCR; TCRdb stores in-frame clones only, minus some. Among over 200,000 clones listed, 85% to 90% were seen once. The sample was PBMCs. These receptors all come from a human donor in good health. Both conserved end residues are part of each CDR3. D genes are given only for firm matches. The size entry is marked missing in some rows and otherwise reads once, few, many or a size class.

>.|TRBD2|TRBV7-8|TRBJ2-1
TGTGCCAGCAGCTTAGCCGCTCTAGCGGGAAACAATGAGCAGTTCTTC
CASSLAALAGNNEQFF
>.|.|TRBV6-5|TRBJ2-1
TGTGCCAGCAGTTACGGGGCTGGTACCTACAATGAGCAGTTCTTC
CASSYGAGTYNEQFF
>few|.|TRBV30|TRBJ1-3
TGTGCCTGGAGTGTTTCCGTATTGGGAAACACCATATATTTT
CAWSVSVLGNTIYF
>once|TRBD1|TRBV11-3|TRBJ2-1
TGTGCCAGCAGCCCCAGAGGGACAGGGCTAGATGAGCAGTTCTTC
CASSPRGTGLDEQFF
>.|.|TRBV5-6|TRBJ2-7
TGTGCCAGCAGCTACACTGACAGGACCTACGAGCAGTACTTC
CASSYTDRTYEQYF
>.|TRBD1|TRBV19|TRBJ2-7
TGTGCCAGTTCTGGACAGGGGTCGGGGGAGCAGTACTTC
CASSGQGSGEQYF
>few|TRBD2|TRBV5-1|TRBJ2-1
TGCGCCAGCACCATACTAGCGGGAGGGCCAAATGAGCAGTTCTTC
CASTILAGGPNEQFF
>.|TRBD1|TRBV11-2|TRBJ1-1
TGTGCCAGCAGCTTGGGGACAGGGTTCCCAACTGAAGCTTTCTTT
CASSLGTGFPTEAFF
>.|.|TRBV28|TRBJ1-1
TGTGCCAGCAGTCCACGGAACGGGATGGCTCTGGTAGCTTTCTTT
CASSPRNGMALVAFF
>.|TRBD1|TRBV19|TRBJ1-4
TGTGCCAGTAGTGAGGGACAGGATTATGAAAAACTGTTTTTT
CASSEGQDYEKLFF
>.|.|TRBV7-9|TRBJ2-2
TGTGCCAGCAGCTTAAACAGGGCGGGCACCGGGGAGCTGTTTTTT
CASSLNRAGTGELFF
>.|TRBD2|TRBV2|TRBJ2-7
TGTGCCAGCAGTGGGGGGACTAGCCAGGGCTACGAGCAGTACTTC
CASSGGTSQGYEQYF
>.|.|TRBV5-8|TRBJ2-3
TGTGCCAGCAGCTATAAACCTTCTCTAGCCCACACAGATACGCAGTATTTT
CASSYKPSLAHTDTQYF
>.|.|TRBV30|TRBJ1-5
TGTGCCTGGGGCTCCTGGTATAGCAATCAGCCCCAGCATTTT
CAWGSWYSNQPQHF
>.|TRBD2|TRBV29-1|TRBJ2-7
TGCAGCGTTGAAAGCGGGAGCTACTACGAGCAGTACTTC
CSVESGSYYEQYF
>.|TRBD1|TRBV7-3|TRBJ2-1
TGTGCCAGCAGCGGCCGGGACAGGGCCAATGAGCAGTTCTTC
CASSGRDRANEQFF
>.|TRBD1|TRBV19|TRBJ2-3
TGTGCCAGTAGTATTCGGACAGGGGGTAGGACAGATACGCAGTATTTT
CASSIRTGGRTDTQYF
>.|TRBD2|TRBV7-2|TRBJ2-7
TGTGCCAGCAGCCAAACCGGGACTAGCGGCTACGAGCAGTACTTC
CASSQTGTSGYEQYF
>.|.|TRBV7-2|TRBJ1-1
TGTGCCAGCAGGCGACAGTGGAACACTGAAGCTTTCTTT
CASRRQWNTEAFF
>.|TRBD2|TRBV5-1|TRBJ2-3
TGCGCCAGCAGCTTGCTAGCGGGGTTTGCAAGCACAGATACGCAGTATTTT
CASSLLAGFASTDTQYF
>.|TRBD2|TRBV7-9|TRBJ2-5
TGTGCCAGCAGCACCCCGGGACTAGCGGTATTTGAGACCCAGTACTTC
CASSTPGLAVFETQYF
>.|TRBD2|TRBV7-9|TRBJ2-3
TGTGCCAGCAGCCCAACTAGCGGGAGGGCCGGGGATACGCAGTATTTT
CASSPTSGRAGDTQYF
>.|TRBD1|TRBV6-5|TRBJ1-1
TGTGCCAGCAGTTCCGGGACAGATGAAGCTTTCTTT
CASSSGTDEAFF
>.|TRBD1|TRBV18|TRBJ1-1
TGTGCCAGCTCACCACCCAGGGGGCAGGGCACTGAAGCTTTCTTT
CASSPPRGQGTEAFF
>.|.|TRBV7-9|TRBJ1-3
TGTTCCAGCAGCTTATCCGTGAGGGCCGGAAACACCATATATTTT
CSSSLSVRAGNTIYF
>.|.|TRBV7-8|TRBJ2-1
TGTGCCAGCAGCCATCTCCCCCAGGGGTCCTACAATGAGCAGTTCTTC
CASSHLPQGSYNEQFF
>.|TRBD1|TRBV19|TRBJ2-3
TGTGCCAGTAGTTCCCGCAGAGGGGGCGTAAGGACAGATACGCAGTATTTT
CASSSRRGGVRTDTQYF
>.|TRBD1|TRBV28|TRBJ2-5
TGTGCCAGCAGTGAACCGGGACAGGGGGCGCGGGAGACCCAGTACTTC
CASSEPGQGARETQYF
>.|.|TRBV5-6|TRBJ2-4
TGTGCCAGCAGCAGAGGGTTACTAGCCAAAAACATTCAGTACTTC
CASSRGLLAKNIQYF
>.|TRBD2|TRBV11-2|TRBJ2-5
TGTGCCAGCAGCTTAAAACAGACAAGTCTAGCGGGAGGCGTAGGGACCCAGTACTTC
CASSLKQTSLAGGVGTQYF
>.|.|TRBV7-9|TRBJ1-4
TGTGCCAGCAGCACCGCCAGTGAAAAACTGTTTTTT
CASSTASEKLFF
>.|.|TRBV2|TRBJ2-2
TGTGCCAGCCAGGGGGGCTACACCGGGGAGCTGTTTTTT
CASQGGYTGELFF
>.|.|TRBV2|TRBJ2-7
TGTGCCAGCAGAAGGGGCAGCTCCTACGAGCAGTACTTC
CASRRGSSYEQYF
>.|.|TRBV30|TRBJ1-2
TGTGCCTGGAGTGTAGAGGGTTATGGCTACACCTTC
CAWSVEGYGYTF
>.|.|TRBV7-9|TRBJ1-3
TGTTCCAGCAGCTGGGGAGGTCGGGCCCGGGACACCATATATTTT
CSSSWGGRARDTIYF
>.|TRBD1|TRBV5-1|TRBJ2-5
TGCGCCAGCAGCGGGGGACAGGGGGCTGTAGGAGAGACCCAGTACTTC
CASSGGQGAVGETQYF
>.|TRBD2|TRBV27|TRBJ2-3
TGTGCCAGCAGTCCTAGCGGGGTGGGCACAGATACGCAGTATTTT
CASSPSGVGTDTQYF
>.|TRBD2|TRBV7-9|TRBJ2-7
TGTGCCAGCAGCTTAGTGGCGGGAGTGTCCTACGAGCAGTACTTC
CASSLVAGVSYEQYF
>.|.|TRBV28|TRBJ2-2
TGTGCCAGCGTCCAGGGGGGCACCGGGGAGCTGTTTTTT
CASVQGGTGELFF
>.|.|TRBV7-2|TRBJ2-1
TGTGCCAGCAGCTTAGCCGCGGCGCCCGATTACAATGAGCAGTTCTTC
CASSLAAAPDYNEQFF
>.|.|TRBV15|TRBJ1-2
TGTGCCACCAGCAGTCTGAGGGTGAGCTACACCTTC
CATSSLRVSYTF